This T cell receptor beta chain was identified during a study of T cells in Graves' hyperthyroidism and ophthalmopathy. This clonotype was counted ten times or more. Amplified TCR beta CDR3 regions derived from RNA transcripts. The TCR CDR3 was amplified in a first-round RT-PCR using the HTBI primer set. TCRdb passed the multiplex PCR reads through MiXCR, listing each CDR3 protein once. The data contain about 550,000 distinct CDR3 sequences, less than 25% of them singletons. This clonotype was sampled from a young man with Graves' hyperthyroidism. Sequencing was done on a sample of blood.

CDR3 DNA sequence: TGCAGTGCTCGGCATAGCGGGGGGGCTGACGAGCAGTACTTC. Amino acid sequence: CSARHSGGADEQYF. The rearrangement joins TRBV20-1 to TRBJ2-7, with 11 nucleotides matching TRBD2. After removal of 5 bases from V and 5 bases from J, the junction contained 8 bases not matched to a gene. Germline CDR1 is DFQATT and CDR2 is SNEGSKA (reference sequence). This CDR3 comprises 14 residues.